Each of the 32 T cell receptor beta chains below was sequenced from the same sample in a study of T cells after yellow fever vaccination. One entry per CDR3 protein, called by TCRdb with MiXCR from the 5' RACE reads. The sample yields roughly 180,000 distinct CDR3 sequences, 6.2% seen once. The sample consisted of CD4+ T cells sorted from PBMCs, taken on the day of the first yellow fever vaccination. These receptors were taken from a man between 18 and 35 years old who received the YFV17D yellow fever vaccine.

The rearrangement links TRBV3-1 to TRBJ2-3; 11 bases align to TRBD2. The CDR3 is made up of 13 amino acids. From germline, CDR1 is LGHDT and CDR2 YNNKEL (reference sequence). V trimming: 3 bases; J trimming: 8 bases; junction bases outside the gene matches: 1. The CDR3 spells CASSHLAGGTQYF. CDR3 nucleotides: TGTGCCAGCAGCCATCTAGCGGGGGGTACGCAGTATTTT.

This clonotype was observed at least ten times. The chain is built from TRBV7-3 and TRBJ2-3, with D possibly matching TRBD2 (6 bases). Trimming removed 6 bases from V and 5 bases from J, with 12 bases in between. Germline CDR1 reads SGHTA; CDR2 reads FQGTGA. The CDR3 runs to 13 residues. The DNA for the CDR3 is TGTGCCAGCAGACGGTGGGAGGAAGATACGCAGTATTTT. As protein: CASRRWEEDTQYF.

This clonotype was seen many times. V usage is TRBV3-1 and J usage is TRBJ1-2; D gene unclear. The length of the CDR3 is 11 residues. Trimming removed 0 bases from V and 8 bases from J, with 4 bases in between. Germline CDR1 LGHDT, CDR2 YNNKEL (reference sequence). For the CDR3, the DNA is TGTGCCAGCAGCCAAGATCGGGGCTACACCTTC. It translates to CASSQDRGYTF.

The CDR3 region is CASNAGQGGEAFF. Written as DNA, the CDR3 is TGTGCCAGCAACGCCGGACAGGGCGGTGAAGCTTTCTTT. V usage is TRBV28 and J usage is TRBJ1-1, with 8 bases matching TRBD1. Germline V gene lookup returns CDR1 MDHEN and CDR2 SYDVKM. The V segment lost 7 bases and the J segment 7 bases; nucleotides outside the gene matches: 8. This CDR3 has 13 amino acids.

This clonotype occurred many times. The chain uses TRBV5-1 and TRBJ2-5, with 7 bases identical to TRBD1. CDR3 length: 14 amino acids. V lost 4 bases, J lost 4 bases, and 7 bases stayed unmatched. Germline values: CDR1 SGHRS, CDR2 YFSETQ. DNA of the CDR3: TGCGCCAGCAGCCCAGGACAGGCCGGAGAGACCCAGTACTTC. Translating it yields CASSPGQAGETQYF.

The J gene is TRBJ1-2, the V gene TRBV7-8, with D tentatively TRBD1 (5 bases). From germline, CDR1 is SGHVS and CDR2 FQNEAQ. The ends were cut back, 1 base at V and 3 bases at J, with 12 bases in the middle. CDR3 length: 15 residues. The CDR3 reads CASSLGLGEYYGYTF. CDR3 bases: TGTGCCAGCAGCTTAGGGCTGGGGGAATACTATGGCTACACCTTC.

This clonotype was recorded at least ten times. The V and J genes are TRBV7-3 and TRBJ2-2; possibly TRBD2 for D (5 bases). V lost 3 bases and J 6 bases, leaving 11 bases between the germline ends. Germline CDR1 SGHTA, CDR2 FQGTGA. The CDR3 consists of 14 residues. This CDR3 reads CASSLRARSGELFF. The CDR3 DNA reads TGTGCCAGCAGCTTGAGGGCAAGGTCCGGGGAGCTGTTTTTT.

This clonotype came up a few times. The gene calls are TRBV12-3 or TRBV12-4 and TRBJ1-2; 7 bases fit TRBD1. Trimming took 6 bases from V and 8 from J; bases not matched to a gene: 9. The CDR3 spans 13 residues. This CDR3 is CASRPRTGSGYTF. The CDR3 coding sequence is TGTGCCAGCAGGCCGAGGACAGGCTCCGGCTACACCTTC.

There are many counts of this clonotype. The CDR3 sequence is CSARDRTQGQETQYF. The CDR3 bases are TGCAGTGCTAGAGACAGAACCCAGGGTCAAGAGACCCAGTACTTC. This chain joins TRBV20-1 and TRBJ2-5, with D possibly TRBD1 on 5 matching bases. The CDR3 loop spans 15 amino acids. In germline, CDR1 is DFQATT, CDR2 SNEGSKA (reference sequence). V was pared by 0 bases and J by 2 bases, with 13 bases between.

This clonotype appeared many times. The chain joins TRBV7-2 to TRBJ2-2; no definite D call. The germline V gene has CDR1 SGHTA and CDR2 FQGNSA. The CDR3 length is 14 residues. Trimming pared 5 bases from V and 6 bases from J, leaving 13 bases between. CDR3 loop: CASSLRTGAGELFF. For the CDR3, the DNA is TGTGCCAGCAGCCTCCGGACCGGAGCCGGGGAGCTGTTTTTT.

The table lists this clonotype with many counts. The J gene is TRBJ2-1, the V gene TRBV5-6; no definite D call. V lost 2 bases and J 2 bases, leaving 11 bases between the germline ends. The CDR3 has 15 amino acids. Germline V gene data show CDR1 as SGHDT and CDR2 as YYEEEE. The CDR3 DNA reads as TGTGCCAGCAGCTTTCTATACCGTCCCTACAATGAGCAGTTCTTC. Amino acids: CASSFLYRPYNEQFF. Full variable domain (rest looked up from reference TRBV5-6 and TRBJ2-1): DAGVTQSPTHLIKTRGQQVTLRCSPKSGHDTVSWYQQALGQGPQFIFQYYEEEERQRGNFPDRFSGHQFPNYSSELNVNALLLGDSALYLCASSFLYRPYNEQFFGPGTRLTVL.

The sample holds many counts of this clonotype. The chain recombines TRBV7-9 with TRBJ2-7; maybe TRBD2 (6 bases). This CDR3 contains 14 residues. Trimming removed 6 bases from V and 5 bases from J, with 17 bases in between. Germline CDR1 SEHNR, CDR2 FQNEAQ (reference sequence). CDR3 nucleotides: TGTGCCAGCAGTCGCGGGGTCCCGACAAACGAGCAGTACTTC. Translated, it gives CASSRGVPTNEQYF.

V and J are TRBV20-1 and TRBJ2-5; the D call may be TRBD1 or TRBD2 (5 bases each). The CDR3 contains 12 residues. Germline CDR1 DFQATT, CDR2 SNEGSKA (reference sequence). Trimming took off 6 bases at V and 3 bases at J, with 11 bases between the two ends. The CDR3 is CSALRGEETQYF. Written as DNA, the CDR3 is TGCAGTGCCCTGAGGGGCGAAGAGACCCAGTACTTC.

This clonotype was seen a few times. The CDR3 region has the DNA TGCAGTGCTAGTATCGCAGGGTCGAACACCATATATTTT. Translating gives CSASIAGSNTIYF. The chain links TRBV20-1 to TRBJ1-3; possible D gene TRBD1, 5 bases. CDR3 size: 13 residues. Trimming left V 3 bases short and J 7 bases short, with 13 bases between. From germline, CDR1 is DFQATT and CDR2 SNEGSKA (reference sequence).

This clonotype has at least ten counts. V and J are TRBV12-3 or TRBV12-4 and TRBJ1-5; TRBD1 agrees at 11 bases. The ends lost 2 bases at V and 6 bases at J; junction bases unmatched: 6. The CDR3 consists of 16 residues. For the CDR3, the DNA is TGTGCCAGCAGTTTACCGGACAGGGGGCTTGGTCAGCCCCAGCATTTT. Its protein product is CASSLPDRGLGQPQHF.

In this sample, this clonotype turned up many times. The V call is TRBV20-1, the J call TRBJ2-5; D remains unclear. Per the germline V gene, CDR1 is DFQATT and CDR2 is SNEGSKA (reference sequence). This CDR3 is 12 amino acids long. Trimming cost V 2 bases and J 5 bases, with 9 bases left between them. The CDR3 region has the DNA TGCAGTGCTAGACTAGTTTCGGAGACCCAGTACTTC. Protein sequence: CSARLVSETQYF.

This clonotype was observed a handful of times. V and J are TRBV7-2 and TRBJ2-5, with 12 bases aligning to TRBD2. Germline V gene data show CDR1 as SGHTA and CDR2 as FQGNSA. V dropped 4 bases and J dropped 2; count of bases not matched to a gene: 8. The CDR3 totals 17 residues. This chain's CDR3 is CASSSITSGGRQETQYF. The CDR3 region has the DNA TGTGCCAGCAGCTCGATAACTAGCGGGGGGCGTCAAGAGACCCAGTACTTC.

This clonotype has at least ten counts. CDR3 region: CASSLMAGGIDTQYF. The CDR3 nucleotides read TGTGCCAGCAGCTTAATGGCGGGGGGGATTGATACGCAGTATTTT. This chain links TRBV7-2 with TRBJ2-3, with 9 bases aligning to TRBD2. Germline CDR1 SGHTA, CDR2 FQGNSA. This CDR3 has 15 amino acids. The junction had 6 bases not matched to a gene; V was cut back by 2 bases and J by 6 bases.

The chain has TRBV18 and TRBJ2-6, with D possibly TRBD1 on 6 matching bases. The CDR3 has 15 residues. CDR1 and CDR2 from the germline V gene are KGHSH and LQKENI. The germline V and J ends were trimmed by 5 bases and 1 base, with 9 bases remaining between them. The CDR3 protein is CASSTGPSGANVLTF. The DNA for the CDR3 is TGTGCCAGCTCAACAGGGCCTTCTGGGGCCAACGTCCTGACTTTC. The whole variable domain, filled in from reference TRBV18 and TRBJ2-6, reads NAGVMQNPRHLVRRRGQEARLRCSPMKGHSHVYWYRQLPEEGLKFMVYLQKENIIDESGMPKERFSAEFPKEGPSILRIQQVVRGDSAAYFCASSTGPSGANVLTFGAGSRLTVL.

The chain couples TRBV2 to TRBJ2-4; D may correspond to TRBD1 or TRBD2 (5 bases each). Between the trimmed V and J ends, which lost 4 bases and 1 base, there was a span of 5 bases. The CDR3 is made up of 13 amino acids. From germline, CDR1 is SNHLY and CDR2 FYNNEI. In DNA form, the CDR3 reads TGTGCCAGCAGTGGGGGGGCCAAAAACATTCAGTACTTC. Amino acid sequence: CASSGGAKNIQYF.

This clonotype was seen ten or more times. V is TRBV29-1 and J is TRBJ2-5; TRBD2 aligns across 7 bases. The CDR3 is 12 amino acids. V shed 6 bases, J shed 5 bases, and the junction held 6 bases outside the gene matches. Germline V gene data show CDR1 as SQVTM and CDR2 as ANQGSEA. The CDR3: CSVAGELETQYF. In DNA, the CDR3 is TGCAGCGTCGCGGGGGAGCTGGAGACCCAGTACTTC.

This clonotype appeared many times. The chain combines TRBV25-1 with TRBJ2-5, with D maybe TRBD1 (6 bases). The CDR3 covers 15 residues. CDR1 MGHDK and CDR2 SYGVNS come from the germline V gene. Trimming removed 7 bases from V and 2 bases from J, with 17 bases in between. CDR3 DNA sequence: TGTGCCAGCACCCTGGGGGCTGGTCCACAAGAGACCCAGTACTTC. It yields the protein CASTLGAGPQETQYF.

The chain links TRBV12-5 to TRBJ1-2, with 7 bases lining up with TRBD1. The junction had 11 bases not matched to a gene; V was cut back by 2 bases and J by 2 bases. The germline gives CDR1 LGHNT, CDR2 FRNRAP. This CDR3 comprises 17 residues. CDR3: CASGLTIGTAPNYGYTF. The CDR3 region has the DNA TGTGCTAGTGGTTTGACAATCGGGACAGCGCCCAACTATGGCTACACCTTC.

This clonotype was seen repeatedly, ten times or more. V gene TRBV4-2 combines with J gene TRBJ2-5; 7 bases are shared with TRBD1. Germline CDR1 reads LGHNA; CDR2 reads YNFKEQ. The CDR3 spans 15 residues. V was pared by 4 bases and J by 5 bases, with 10 bases of the junction left unmatched. The CDR3 DNA is TGTGCCAGCAGCCCCGAAGGACAGGCCGGTGAGACCCAGTACTTC. It specifies CASSPEGQAGETQYF.

This clonotype was seen at least ten times. The chain is built from TRBV15 and TRBJ1-5; D might be TRBD1 (5 bases). CDR1 is LNHNV and CDR2 is YYDKDF in the germline V gene (reference sequence). This CDR3 comprises 17 residues. The ends were cut back, 0 bases at V and 1 base at J, with 13 bases in the middle. The CDR3 region has the DNA TGTGCCACCAGCAGAGATCTGGTGGGGGGAAGCAATCAGCCCCAGCATTTT. Translation gives CATSRDLVGGSNQPQHF.

This clonotype was counted at least ten times. This sequence joins TRBV7-6 and TRBJ2-2; D gene unclear. With 0 bases removed from V and 5 bases from J, the gap between germline ends came to 13 bases. The CDR3 is 16 residues long. From germline, CDR1 is SGHVS and CDR2 FNYEAQ. CDR3 sequence (DNA): TGTGCCAGCAGCTTAGCTTTCCCCCAGTCGACCGGGGAGCTGTTTTTT. It specifies CASSLAFPQSTGELFF. Filled out from reference TRBV7-6 and TRBJ2-2, the complete variable domain reads GAGVSQSPRYKVTKRGQDVALRCDPISGHVSLYWYRQALGQGPEFLTYFNYEAQQDKSGLPNDRFSAERPEGSISTLTIQRTEQRDSAMYRCASSLAFPQSTGELFFGEGSRLTVL.

This clonotype occurred a few times. The chain employs TRBV7-2 and TRBJ2-3; 8 bases map to TRBD2. Germline V gene sequence: CDR1 SGHTA, CDR2 FQGNSA. The CDR3 covers 16 residues. The V gene end was trimmed by 1 base and the J gene end by 4 bases; junction bases not matched to a gene: 7. For the CDR3, the DNA is TGTGCCAGCAGCTTAGGACGAAGCGGGGGATCAGATACGCAGTATTTT. Amino acids: CASSLGRSGGSDTQYF.

Turning to this clonotype: With a much larger clone just one base away, this may be a read error. CDR3 sequence reads: CASSSLAGCFTDTQYF. CDR3 DNA sequence: TGTGCCAGCAGCTCACTAGCGGGGTGTTTCACAGATACGCAGTATTTT. The chain recombines TRBV11-2 with TRBJ2-3; 10 bases match TRBD2. The CDR3 runs 16 residues. V dropped 4 bases and J dropped 2; count of bases not matched to a gene: 6. Germline lookup yields CDR1 SGHAT and CDR2 FQNNGV.

The CDR3 DNA reads as TGCGCCAGCAGCTCCCAAGGTGGGACAGGGATGTACGAGCAGTACTTC. Protein product: CASSSQGGTGMYEQYF. V and J are TRBV5-1 and TRBJ2-7; 9 bases map to TRBD1. The CDR3 length is 16 residues. Germline CDR1 is SGHRS and CDR2 is YFSETQ. The V gene end was trimmed by 3 bases and the J gene end by 4 bases; junction bases not matched to a gene: 11.

This clonotype was seen ten or more times. V is TRBV4-1 and J is TRBJ2-5, with D tentatively TRBD2 (5 bases). CDR1 is MGHRA and CDR2 is YSYEKL in the germline V gene. The V end was cut by 3 bases, the J end by 2 bases, with 13 bases between. The CDR3 extends over 15 amino acids. CDR3 sequence (DNA): TGCGCCAGCAGCCAGAGGGAGCTGCGGCAAGAGACCCAGTACTTC. It is translated as CASSQRELRQETQYF.

This clonotype was observed a few times. The gene calls are TRBV6-1 and TRBJ1-2; the D gene is possibly TRBD1 (6 bases). V was shortened by 6 bases and J by 2 bases, with 10 bases between the two germline ends. Germline assignment: CDR1 MNHNS and CDR2 SASEGT. This CDR3 comprises 13 residues. CDR3 loop: CASRPGQNYGYTF. The CDR3 nucleotides are TGTGCCAGCAGACCCGGACAGAACTATGGCTACACCTTC.

This clonotype was found many times. The V call is TRBV12-3 or TRBV12-4, the J call TRBJ1-1, with D perhaps TRBD1 (5 bases). V dropped 3 bases and J dropped 10 bases, with 12 bases sitting between them. This CDR3 has 12 residues. DNA of the CDR3: TGTGCCAGCAGTTTTTTGGAGGGACGAGCTTTCTTT. It translates to CASSFLEGRAFF.